These 20 T cell receptor beta chains were sequenced from one sample in a study of radiation and T cells in renal cell carcinoma. Assay used: immunoSEQ multiplex PCR; TCRdb lists only in-frame clones, some missing. The sample lists more than 95,000 clones, about four fifths occurring once. Time point reported: baseline pretreatment blood. The treatment was: 15 Gy SBRT to primary tumor, nephrectomy 4 weeks later. The sample here was blood, taken from a patient whose treatment included radiotherapy and nephrectomy. The source of these receptors is a woman in her sixties or seventies with renal cell carcinoma.

The J gene is TRBJ1-2, the V gene TRBV7-9, with 7 nucleotides matching TRBD1. This CDR3 region has 17 residues. CDR1 SEHNR and CDR2 FQNEAQ come from the germline V gene (reference sequence). J gave up 0 bases and V 4 bases, and 11 bases lay outside the gene matches. The CDR3 region has the DNA TGTGCCAGCAGCTCCAATAGAGGGGGCGCATCTAACTATGGCTACACCTTC. This sequence encodes CASSSNRGGASNYGYTF.

V and J are TRBV6-1 and TRBJ1-2; 7 positions match TRBD1. The V gene end was trimmed by 4 bases and the J gene end by 3 bases; junction bases not matched to a gene: 5. The CDR3 is 14 amino acids. Germline V lookup: CDR1 MNHNS, CDR2 SASEGT. CDR3 DNA sequence: TGTGCCAGCAGTGCGGGACAGCTTGACTATGGCTACACCTTC. Its translation is CASSAGQLDYGYTF.

The chain uses TRBV5-8 and TRBJ1-1; possibly TRBD1 for D (6 bases). In germline, CDR1 is SGHTS, CDR2 YDEGEE. Trimming took 5 bases from V and 5 from J, leaving 22 bases between them. CDR3 size: 16 residues. Here the CDR3 DNA reads TGTGCCAGCAGTATACAGGGTTTGGCGGTGGGGACTGAAGCTTTCTTT. Amino acid sequence: CASSIQGLAVGTEAFF.

The J gene is TRBJ2-1, the V gene TRBV28; 7 nucleotides match TRBD1. V dropped 6 bases and J dropped 5; count of bases not matched to a gene: 7. CDR1 is MDHEN, CDR2 SYDVKM, per germline. The CDR3 sequence is 14 residues long. CDR3 amino acids: CASSPGTDNNEQFF. The CDR3 bases are TGTGCCAGCAGCCCCGGGACAGATAACAATGAGCAGTTCTTC.

Note on this clone: This specimen includes other DNA sequences encoding the same CDR3. The gene calls are TRBV6-6 and TRBJ1-5; the D is unclear. The CDR3 consists of 15 residues. CDR1 and CDR2 from the germline V gene are MNHNY and SVGAGI (reference sequence). The V and J ends lost 6 bases and 0 bases respectively, with 12 bases between them. CDR3 residues: CASSTSGVSNQPQHF. The CDR3, as DNA: TGTGCCAGCAGCACGTCGGGAGTTAGCAATCAGCCCCAGCATTTT.

The chain couples TRBV2 to TRBJ1-2; D not resolved. Germline CDR1 reads SNHLY; CDR2 reads FYNNEI. The length of the CDR3 is 13 residues. V gave up 3 bases and J gave up 4 bases, with 9 bases separating them. The CDR3 coding sequence is TGTGCCAGCAGTGATACAGCGCTCTATGGCTACACCTTC. Its protein is CASSDTALYGYTF.

The CDR3 here is CASSVGMNTEAFF. CDR3 nucleotides: TGTGCCAGCAGTGTAGGGATGAACACTGAAGCTTTCTTT. The V and J genes are TRBV28 and TRBJ1-1; no clear D gene. With 5 bases removed from V and 0 bases from J, the gap between germline ends came to 7 bases. Germline CDR1 MDHEN, CDR2 SYDVKM. This CDR3 is built from 13 residues.

The V and J genes are TRBV19 and TRBJ1-1, with 9 bases aligning to TRBD1. CDR3 length: 14 amino acids. The germline V gene encodes CDR1 LNHDA and CDR2 SQIVND (reference sequence). Trimming took 5 bases from V and 3 from J; bases not matched to a gene: 4. As DNA, the CDR3 is TGTGCCAGTAGTCTCGGACAGGGGTACACTGAAGCTTTCTTT. Translation: CASSLGQGYTEAFF. The full variable domain, completed using reference TRBV19 and TRBJ1-1, is DGGITQSPKYLFRKEGQNVTLSCEQNLNHDAMYWYRQDPGQGLRLIYYSQIVNDFQKGDIAEGYSVSREKKESFPLTVTSAQKNPTAFYLCASSLGQGYTEAFFGQGTRLTVV.

In regard to this clone: The junction does not match germline at one end; this may be a read error. The chain is built from TRBV7-8 and TRBJ1-5; 8 bases are a match to TRBD1. This CDR3 spans 14 amino acids. CDR1 and CDR2 (germline): SGHVS, FQNEAQ. The chain's CDR3 is CASSSAGGKQPQHF. The DNA of the CDR3 is TGTGCCAGCAGCTCCGCAGGGGGCAAGCAGCCCCAGCATTTT.

In its sample, this clone was seen once. The rearrangement joins TRBV19 to TRBJ1-2, with D unclear. CDR3 length: 11 residues. Trimming removed 3 bases at V and 7 bases at J, with 6 bases between. Germline values: CDR1 LNHDA, CDR2 SQIVND (reference sequence). The CDR3 DNA sequence: TGTGCCAGTAGTATGTCCATTGGCTACACCTTC. Its translation: CASSMSIGYTF.

This chain uses TRBV28 with TRBJ2-7, with D uncertain. V was pared by 3 bases and J by 2 bases, with 11 bases between. The CDR3 is 14 residues long. Germline V gives CDR1 MDHEN, CDR2 SYDVKM. The CDR3 region has the DNA TGTGCCAGCAGTTTGGCGCAGGCCCCCTACGAGCAGTACTTC. Translating it yields CASSLAQAPYEQYF.

The chain combines TRBV6-5 with TRBJ1-2; TRBD1 might be the D (6 bases). Trimming shortened V by 8 bases and J by 2 bases, and 12 bases separated the two germline ends. Germline V CDR1 and CDR2: MNHEY, SVGAGI. CDR3 size: 13 residues. This CDR3 reads CASSPTGNYGYTF. The CDR3 nucleotides read TGTGCCAGCTCACCAACAGGGAACTATGGCTACACCTTC.

The chain couples TRBV2 to TRBJ1-2; no reliable D call. There are 15 residues in the CDR3. CDR1 and CDR2 (germline): SNHLY, FYNNEI. V lost 6 bases to trimming and J lost 0 bases, with 14 bases between them. The CDR3 DNA reads TGTGCCAGCAGGATTTCAGCGGAAACTAACTATGGCTACACCTTC. Its protein product is CASRISAETNYGYTF.

The genes are TRBV29-1 and TRBJ2-5; 7 positions agree with TRBD2. The length of the CDR3 is 17 residues. The J segment lost 2 bases and the V segment lost 6 bases, leaving 18 bases of the junction unmatched. Germline loops: CDR1 SQVTM, CDR2 ANQGSEA. The CDR3 sequence is CSVGGGRIAGLQETQYF. CDR3 coding DNA: TGCAGCGTGGGGGGGGGACGTATAGCGGGTCTACAAGAGACCCAGTACTTC.

The chain employs TRBV7-8 and TRBJ2-3; no clear D gene. The CDR3 spans 15 residues. Germline CDR1 is SGHVS and CDR2 is FQNEAQ. The V end was cut by 1 base, the J end by 3 bases, with 11 bases between. The CDR3 region is CASSLVFYQTDTQYF. CDR3 coding DNA: TGTGCCAGCAGCTTAGTTTTCTACCAAACAGATACGCAGTATTTT.

The chain has TRBV28 and TRBJ2-2; D is ambiguous. Germline V gives CDR1 MDHEN, CDR2 SYDVKM. CDR3 length equals 16 residues. The germline V and J ends were trimmed by 2 bases and 6 bases, with 16 bases remaining between them. The CDR3 loop reads CASSLSTLLGAGELFF. The DNA of the CDR3 is TGTGCCAGCAGTTTAAGTACTCTCCTCGGAGCCGGGGAGCTGTTTTTT.

The J gene is TRBJ1-5, the V gene TRBV5-6, with 9 bases that match TRBD1. This CDR3 is 15 amino acids long. The germline CDR1 and CDR2 sequences are SGHDT and YYEEEE. The trim removed 1 base at V and 5 bases at J, leaving 4 bases unmatched. As DNA, the CDR3 is TGTGCCAGCAGCTTGTGGGACAGGGCTGATCAGCCCCAGCATTTT. Translation: CASSLWDRADQPQHF.

This chain uses TRBV6-5 with TRBJ2-7; weak D call: TRBD2 (5 bases). Germline values: CDR1 MNHEY, CDR2 SVGAGI. The CDR3 loop spans 15 amino acids. V lost 2 bases to trimming and J lost 7 bases, with 18 bases between them. The CDR3 loop reads CASSYRGLSGEEQYF. Here the CDR3 DNA reads TGTGCCAGCAGTTACCGAGGTCTATCCGGGGAAGAGCAGTACTTC.

V and J are TRBV28 and TRBJ2-7; 12 bases map to TRBD1. The CDR3 runs to 15 residues. Germline V gives CDR1 MDHEN, CDR2 SYDVKM. Trimming removed 2 bases from V and 6 bases from J; junction bases left unmatched: 5. This CDR3 is CASSLKGTGGSEQYF. The CDR3 DNA reads as TGTGCCAGCAGTTTAAAAGGGACAGGGGGCAGCGAGCAGTACTTC.

CDR3 protein: CASSEYSERQPQHF. The CDR3 coding sequence is TGTGCCAGCAGTGAATATTCCGAGCGTCAGCCCCAGCATTTT. The rearrangement joins TRBV25-1 to TRBJ1-5; D uncertain. Per germline, CDR1 MGHDK and CDR2 SYGVNS. The CDR3 runs 14 residues. Trimming stripped 0 bases from V and 6 bases from J, with 9 bases between. Variable domain in full (rest from reference TRBV25-1 and TRBJ1-5): EADIYQTPRYLVIGTGKKITLECSQTMGHDKMYWYQQDPGMELHLIHYSYGVNSTEKGDLSSESTVSRIRTEHFPLTLESARPSHTSQYLCASSEYSERQPQHFGDGTRLSIL.